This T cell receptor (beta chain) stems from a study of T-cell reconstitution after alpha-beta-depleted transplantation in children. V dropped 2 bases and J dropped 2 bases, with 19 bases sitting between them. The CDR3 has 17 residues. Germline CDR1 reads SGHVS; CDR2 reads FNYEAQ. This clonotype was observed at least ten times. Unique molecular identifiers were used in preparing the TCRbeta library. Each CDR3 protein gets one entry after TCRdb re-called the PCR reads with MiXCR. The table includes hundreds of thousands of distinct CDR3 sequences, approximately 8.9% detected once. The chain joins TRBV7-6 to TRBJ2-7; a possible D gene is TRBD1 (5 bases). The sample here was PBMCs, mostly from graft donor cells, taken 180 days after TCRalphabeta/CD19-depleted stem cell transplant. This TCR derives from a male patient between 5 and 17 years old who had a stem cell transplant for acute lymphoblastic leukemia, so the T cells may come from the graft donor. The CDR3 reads CASSLNDRTRAPYEQYF. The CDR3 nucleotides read TGTGCCAGCAGCTTAAATGACCGGACACGGGCTCCCTACGAGCAGTACTTC.